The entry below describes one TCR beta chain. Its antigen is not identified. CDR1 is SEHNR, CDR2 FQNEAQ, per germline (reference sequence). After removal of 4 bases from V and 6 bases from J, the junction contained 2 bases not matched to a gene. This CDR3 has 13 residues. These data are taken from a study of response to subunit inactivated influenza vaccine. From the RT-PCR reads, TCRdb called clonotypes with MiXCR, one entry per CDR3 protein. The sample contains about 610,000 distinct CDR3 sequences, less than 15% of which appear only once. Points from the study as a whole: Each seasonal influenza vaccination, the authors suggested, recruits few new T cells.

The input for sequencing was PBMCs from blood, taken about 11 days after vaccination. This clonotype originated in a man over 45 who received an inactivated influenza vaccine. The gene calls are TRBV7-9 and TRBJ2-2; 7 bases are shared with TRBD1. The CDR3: CASSSGTAGELFF. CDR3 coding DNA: TGTGCCAGCAGCTCCGGGACAGCCGGGGAGCTGTTTTTT.